Below, 26 T cell receptor beta chains from the same sample are listed, as sequenced in a study of T cell responses to AZD1222 COVID-19 vaccine. Profiling relied on immunoSEQ multiplex PCR, and the TCRdb table lists in-frame clones only, not all of them. The profile shows more than 80,000 clones, 75% to 90% of them singletons. Specimen: peripheral blood, collected on day 0 of AZD1222 vaccination. Receptor source: an adult in good health.

The CDR3 DNA reads TGTGCCAGCTCACAGACCAAGAACACTGAAGCTTTCTTT. Its protein is CASSQTKNTEAFF. The chain has TRBV18 and TRBJ1-1; no firm D call. The CDR3 loop spans 13 amino acids. The germline V and J ends were trimmed by 4 bases and 1 base, with 7 bases remaining between them. In germline, CDR1 is KGHSH, CDR2 LQKENI.

V gene TRBV19 combines with J gene TRBJ1-2; TRBD1 matches 7 bases. Looked up from germline, CDR1 is LNHDA and CDR2 is SQIVND (reference sequence). The CDR3 is 13 amino acids. J gave up 6 bases and V 3 bases, and 4 bases lay outside the gene matches. CDR3 DNA: TGTGCCAGTAGTATGTTAGGGGGCAATGGCTACACCTTC. Translation: CASSMLGGNGYTF.

Concerning this clone: The same CDR3 also results from other DNA sequences found in this sample. The chain combines TRBV6-5 with TRBJ2-7; no clear D. Germline V CDR1 and CDR2: MNHEY, SVGAGI. CDR3 length equals 11 residues. The V end lost 0 bases, the J end lost 7 bases, and 4 bases lay between the germline ends. Here the CDR3 reads CASSYSREQYF. CDR3 DNA sequence: TGTGCCAGCAGTTACTCGCGAGAGCAGTACTTC.

This chain connects TRBV3-1 (or the pseudogene TRBV3-2) to TRBJ2-7; 7 bases are shared with TRBD2. The germline V gene has CDR1 LGHDT and CDR2 YNNKEL (reference sequence). The CDR3 has 15 amino acids. With V trimmed by 4 bases and J by 6 bases, 12 bases remained unmatched. The CDR3 here is CASSPMGGRGLEQYF. DNA of the CDR3: TGTGCCAGCAGCCCGATGGGGGGGAGAGGTCTCGAGCAGTACTTC.

The chain has TRBV6-2 or TRBV6-3 and TRBJ1-6, with D unresolved. This CDR3 has 15 amino acids. Trimming took off 5 bases at V and 8 bases at J, with 16 bases between the two ends. Per the germline V gene, CDR1 is MNHEY and CDR2 is SVGEGT. CDR3 loop: CASSVGLAGYSPLHF. In nucleotides, the CDR3 is TGTGCCAGCAGTGTAGGCCTCGCGGGGTATTCACCCCTCCACTTT.

The chain combines TRBV11-2 with TRBJ2-5; D call uncertain. The CDR3 sequence is 12 residues long. Trimming took off 2 bases at V and 0 bases at J, with 1 base between the two ends. Germline assignment: CDR1 SGHAT and CDR2 FQNNGV. The CDR3 is CASSLNQETQYF. The DNA of the CDR3 is TGTGCCAGCAGCTTAAACCAAGAGACCCAGTACTTC.

The genes are TRBV28 and TRBJ2-1; 7 bases are a match to TRBD2. This CDR3 comprises 16 residues. V dropped 5 bases and J dropped 5; count of bases not matched to a gene: 12. CDR1 and CDR2 from the germline V gene are MDHEN and SYDVKM. The CDR3 nucleotides read TGTGCCAGCAGTCCCCGAGGGCGGGAGTACCACAATGAGCAGTTCTTC. As protein: CASSPRGREYHNEQFF. The whole variable domain, filled in from reference TRBV28 and TRBJ2-1, reads DVKVTQSSRYLVKRTGEKVFLECVQDMDHENMFWYRQDPGLGLRLIYFSYDVKMKEKGDIPEGYSVSREKKERFSLILESASTNQTSMYLCASSPRGREYHNEQFFGPGTRLTVL.

This chain links TRBV13 with TRBJ1-1; D call uncertain. The CDR3 runs to 13 residues. V gave up 5 bases and J gave up 5 bases, with 12 bases separating them. Germline lookup yields CDR1 PRHDT and CDR2 FYEKMQ (reference sequence). CDR3 DNA sequence: TGTGCCAGCAGCCCCATGGGGAGGACTGAAGCTTTCTTT. Translation: CASSPMGRTEAFF. The whole variable domain, filled in from reference TRBV13 and TRBJ1-1, reads AAGVIQSPRHLIKEKRETATLKCYPIPRHDTVYWYQQGPGQDPQFLISFYEKMQSDKGSIPDRFSAQQFSDYHSELNMSSLELGDSALYFCASSPMGRTEAFFGQGTRLTVV.

CDR3 sequence reads: CSVPADTEAFF. CDR3 bases: TGCAGTGTCCCGGCGGACACTGAAGCTTTCTTT. The chain recombines TRBV20-1 with TRBJ1-1, with D uncertain. CDR1 and CDR2 (germline): DFQATT, SNEGSKA (reference sequence). There are 11 residues in the CDR3. V was trimmed by 7 bases and J by 3 bases, leaving 9 bases between them.

V usage is TRBV11-2 and J usage is TRBJ2-3; D might be TRBD1 or TRBD2, each matching 5 bases. The germline V gene encodes CDR1 SGHAT and CDR2 FQNNGV. This CDR3 spans 16 amino acids. V lost 4 bases to trimming and J lost 3 bases, with 17 bases between them. Here the CDR3 reads CASSSGANLVTDTQYF. In DNA, the CDR3 is TGTGCCAGCAGCTCCGGGGCGAACTTGGTAACAGATACGCAGTATTTT.

The chain couples TRBV10-2 to TRBJ2-2; 12 bases line up with TRBD2. Looked up from germline, CDR1 is WSHSY and CDR2 is SAAADI. The CDR3 totals 15 residues. V lost 6 bases and J lost 5; bases outside the gene matches: 4. CDR3 in amino acids: CASRLAGGQTGELFF. The CDR3 bases are TGCGCCAGCAGGCTAGCGGGAGGGCAGACCGGGGAGCTGTTTTTT.

The CDR3 protein is CASIAGGRGYGYTF. For the CDR3, the DNA is TGTGCCAGCATCGCAGGGGGACGCGGCTATGGCTACACCTTC. The chain employs TRBV28 and TRBJ1-2, with TRBD1 identical over 7 bases. The junction had 9 bases not matched to a gene; V was cut back by 7 bases and J by 4 bases. CDR1 MDHEN and CDR2 SYDVKM come from the germline V gene. The CDR3 runs 14 residues.

The chain combines TRBV19 with TRBJ1-3; no clear D. V was cut by 3 bases and J by 2 bases, with 11 bases left in between. The length of the CDR3 is 15 residues. Germline CDR1 reads LNHDA; CDR2 reads SQIVND (reference sequence). The DNA for the CDR3 is TGTGCCAGTAGTATTCTTCCAGAAGCTGGAAACACCATATATTTT. Protein product: CASSILPEAGNTIYF.

This sequence joins TRBV9 and TRBJ1-6, with 7 bases aligning to TRBD1. The J segment lost 7 bases and the V segment lost 4 bases, leaving 8 bases of the junction unmatched. The CDR3 runs to 15 residues. The V gene's germline CDR1 is SGDLS and CDR2 YYNGEE. The CDR3 DNA is TGTGCCAGCAGCCCAAAGGAGGGGGCGAATTCACCCCTCCACTTT. This sequence encodes CASSPKEGANSPLHF. Together with reference TRBV9 and TRBJ1-6, the CDR3 gives the full variable domain: DSGVTQTPKHLITATGQRVTLRCSPRSGDLSVYWYQQSLDQGLQFLIQYYNGEERAKGNILERFSAQQFPDLHSELNLSSLELGDSALYFCASSPKEGANSPLHFGNGTRLTVT.

The rearrangement links TRBV6-5 to TRBJ2-7; 7 bases are a match to TRBD1. J gave up 0 bases and V 2 bases, and 1 base lay outside the gene matches. The CDR3 sequence is 14 residues long. From germline, CDR1 is MNHEY and CDR2 SVGAGI. This chain's CDR3 is CASSYRDSSYEQYF. The CDR3 coding sequence is TGTGCCAGCAGTTACCGGGACAGCTCCTACGAGCAGTACTTC.

The gene calls are TRBV7-2 and TRBJ2-3; 9 bases align to TRBD1. This CDR3 is 15 amino acids long. The ends lost 5 bases at V and 3 bases at J; junction bases unmatched: 6. Germline V CDR1 and CDR2: SGHTA, FQGNSA. The CDR3 DNA reads as TGTGCCAGCAGCCGTTCGGGACAGGGAACAGATACGCAGTATTTT. Encoded protein: CASSRSGQGTDTQYF.

The chain employs TRBV21-1 and TRBJ1-5. TRBV21-1 is reported as a pseudogene. The CDR3 is 13 residues long. CDR3 coding DNA: TGTGCCAGCTGGACTCTTAGCAATCAGCCCCAGCATTTT. Translation: CASWTLSNQPQHF.

This rearrangement joins TRBV12-3 or TRBV12-4 to TRBJ1-5, with D unresolved. This CDR3 comprises 13 residues. V dropped 2 bases and J dropped 7 bases, with 9 bases sitting between them. The CDR3 sequence: CASSLSGRQPQHF. CDR3 nucleotides: TGTGCCAGCAGTTTAAGTGGCAGGCAGCCCCAGCATTTT.

The chain recombines TRBV27 with TRBJ2-2, with no clear D. In germline, CDR1 is MNHEY, CDR2 SMNVEV (reference sequence). The CDR3 runs 14 residues. Trimming removed 6 bases at V and 4 bases at J, with 12 bases between. This chain's CDR3 is CASRVPRPTGELFF. In DNA, the CDR3 is TGTGCCAGCAGGGTACCAAGACCCACCGGGGAGCTGTTTTTT.

The V and J genes are TRBV14 and TRBJ2-3, with D unclear. CDR1 and CDR2 (germline): SGHDN, FVKESK. This CDR3 has 16 amino acids. V lost 4 bases to trimming and J lost 1 base, with 15 bases between them. CDR3 amino acids: CASSLSSARRTDTQYF. In DNA form, the CDR3 reads TGTGCCAGCAGCCTAAGCTCGGCGAGGCGCACAGATACGCAGTATTTT. Supplemented by reference TRBV14 and TRBJ2-3, the full variable domain reads EAGVTQFPSHSVIEKGQTVTLRCDPISGHDNLYWYRRVMGKEIKFLLHFVKESKQDESGMPNNRFLAERTGGTYSTLKVQPAELEDSGVYFCASSLSSARRTDTQYFGPGTRLTVL.

This clone was picked up one time. The chain joins TRBV27 to TRBJ2-1; D is unresolved. The CDR3 length is 15 residues. CDR1 and CDR2 (germline): MNHEY, SMNVEV (reference sequence). V was trimmed by 4 bases and J by 5 bases, leaving 15 bases between them. The CDR3 nucleotides read TGTGCCAGCAGTTCCTCTTTAGCAGCCCACAATGAGCAGTTCTTC. Encoded protein: CASSSSLAAHNEQFF.

The chain combines TRBV28 with TRBJ2-7; 9 nucleotides align to TRBD1. Germline values: CDR1 MDHEN, CDR2 SYDVKM. After removal of 3 bases from V and 5 bases from J, the junction contained 11 bases not matched to a gene. The CDR3 loop spans 16 amino acids. CDR3 sequence (DNA): TGTGCCAGCAGTTTGTTAGGGACAGGGAGCACCCACGAGCAGTACTTC. It is translated as CASSLLGTGSTHEQYF.

The chain carries TRBV19 and TRBJ1-5; 7 nucleotides match TRBD1. In germline, CDR1 is LNHDA, CDR2 SQIVND (reference sequence). The CDR3 totals 17 residues. Trimming took 11 bases from V and 1 from J; bases not matched to a gene: 17. The CDR3 DNA is TGTGCCTCCCAGGCGCGACAGGGATTAGAAAGCAATCAGCCCCAGCATTTT. Protein product: CASQARQGLESNQPQHF.

V is TRBV18 and J is TRBJ2-7; D not resolved. V lost 3 bases and J 3 bases, leaving 6 bases between the germline ends. Germline loops: CDR1 KGHSH, CDR2 LQKENI. The CDR3 runs 12 residues. CDR3 protein: CASSPGYYEQYF. The CDR3 bases are TGTGCCAGCTCACCCGGCTACTACGAGCAGTACTTC.

V usage is TRBV6-6 and J usage is TRBJ2-5; 8 nucleotides match TRBD2. Trimming took 7 bases from V and 5 from J; bases not matched to a gene: 12. This CDR3 region has 15 residues. CDR1 and CDR2 (germline): MNHNY, SVGAGI (reference sequence). The CDR3 DNA reads TGTGCCAGCATACTTTCCGGGAGGGCCCCGGAGACCCAGTACTTC. Translating it yields CASILSGRAPETQYF.

The V call is TRBV7-9, the J call TRBJ2-3, with D possibly TRBD2 on 6 matching bases. V was cut by 4 bases and J by 10 bases, with 9 bases left in between. CDR1 SEHNR and CDR2 FQNEAQ come from the germline V gene (reference sequence). The length of the CDR3 is 11 residues. CDR3 sequence reads: CASSSAGSQYF. CDR3 sequence (DNA): TGTGCCAGCAGCTCCGCGGGGTCGCAGTATTTT. Filled out from reference TRBV7-9 and TRBJ2-3, the complete variable domain reads DTGVSQNPRHKITKRGQNVTFRCDPISEHNRLYWYRQTLGQGPEFLTYFQNEAQLEKSRLLSDRFSAERPKGSFSTLEIQRTEQGDSAMYLCASSSAGSQYFGPGTRLTVL.